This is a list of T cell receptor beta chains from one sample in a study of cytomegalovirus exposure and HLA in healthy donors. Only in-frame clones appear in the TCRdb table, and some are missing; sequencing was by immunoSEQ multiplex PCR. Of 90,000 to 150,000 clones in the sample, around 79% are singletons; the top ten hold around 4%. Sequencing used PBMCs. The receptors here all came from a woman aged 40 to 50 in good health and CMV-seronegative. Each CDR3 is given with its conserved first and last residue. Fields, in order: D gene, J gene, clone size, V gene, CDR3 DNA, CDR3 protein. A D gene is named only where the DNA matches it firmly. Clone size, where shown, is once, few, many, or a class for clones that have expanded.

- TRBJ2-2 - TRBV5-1 TGCGCCAGCGGTCAGGGGGGAACCGGGGAGCTGTTTTTT CASGQGGTGELFF
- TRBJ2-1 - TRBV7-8 TGTGCCAGCAGCCCATTGAGACGACTACCGAAGGATGAGCAGTTCTTC CASSPLRRLPKDEQFF
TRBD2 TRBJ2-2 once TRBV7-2 TGTGCCAGCAGCTTTATATTCGGGACTAGCGGCACCGGGGAGCTGTTTTTT CASSFIFGTSGTGELFF
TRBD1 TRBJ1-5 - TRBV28 TGTGCCAGCAGTTTATACGACAGGGGAAGCAATCAGCCCCAGCATTTT CASSLYDRGSNQPQHF
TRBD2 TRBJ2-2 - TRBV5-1 TGCGCCAGCAGCCGGGAACTAGCGGGAGGGCCCGGGGAGCTGTTTTTT CASSRELAGGPGELFF
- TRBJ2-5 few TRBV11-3 TGTGCCAGCAGCCACAGGGTTGGAGAGACCCAGTACTTC CASSHRVGETQYF
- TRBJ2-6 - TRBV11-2 TGTGCCAGCAGACATTGGAGGGGCTCCGGGGCCAACGTCCTGACTTTC CASRHWRGSGANVLTF
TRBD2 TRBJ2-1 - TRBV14 TGCGCCAGCAGCCAAGGACGGTTCGGCGGGAGGGACAATGAGCAGTTCTTC CASSQGRFGGRDNEQFF
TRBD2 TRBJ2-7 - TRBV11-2 TGTGCCAGCAGTCCTCCTAGCGGGAGGGCCCCCTACGAGCAGTACTTC CASSPPSGRAPYEQYF
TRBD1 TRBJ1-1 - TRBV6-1 TGTGCCAGCAGTAAGCCGACAGGGACCGAAGCTTTCTTT CASSKPTGTEAFF
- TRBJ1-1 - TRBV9 TGTGCCAGCAGCCCACCACAGGGAATTGAAGCTTTCTTT CASSPPQGIEAFF
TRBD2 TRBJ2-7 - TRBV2 TGTGCCAGCAGTGAAAGCCGGGAGGCCGGATACGAGCAGTACTTC CASSESREAGYEQYF
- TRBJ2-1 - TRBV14 TGTGCCAGCAGCCAAGATAGAATGCGAGGTGAGCAGTTCTTC CASSQDRMRGEQFF
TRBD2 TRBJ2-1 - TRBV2 TGTGCCACCCCTAAAAGGGGCGGGGGGGCCGCTTATGAGCAGTTCTTC CATPKRGGGAAYEQFF
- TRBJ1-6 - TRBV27 TGTGCCAGCAGTTTAGGGAACAGGGTCTACTCACCCCTCCACTTT CASSLGNRVYSPLHF
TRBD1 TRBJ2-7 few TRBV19 TGTGCCAGCACGGACAGGGTCGGCTCCTACGAGCAGTACTTC CASTDRVGSYEQYF
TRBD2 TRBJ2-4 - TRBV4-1 TGCGCCAGCAGCCAAGTAGCGGGAGGGCCCGGAGAAGACATTCAGTACTTC CASSQVAGGPGEDIQYF
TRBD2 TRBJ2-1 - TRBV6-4 TGTGCCAGCAGTGAGTCGAGCGGGAGTGGGTACAATGAGCAGTTCTTC CASSESSGSGYNEQFF
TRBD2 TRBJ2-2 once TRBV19 TGTGCCAGTAGTACTACTAGCGGGATAGGCACCGGGGAGCTGTTTTTT CASSTTSGIGTGELFF
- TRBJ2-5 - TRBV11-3 TGTGCCAGCAGCTTCCAGGGTTCCGAGACCCAGTACTTC CASSFQGSETQYF
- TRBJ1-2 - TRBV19 TGTGCCAGTAGTATGAGGGTCTTCTATGGCTACACCTTC CASSMRVFYGYTF
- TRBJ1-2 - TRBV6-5 TGTGCCAGCAGTTACTCGGCCAGGGCTAGCTACACCTTC CASSYSARASYTF
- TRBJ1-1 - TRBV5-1 TGCGCCAGCAGCTTGGTGTATGCGGGAATGAACACTGAAGCTTTCTTT CASSLVYAGMNTEAFF
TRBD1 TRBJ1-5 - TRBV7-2 TGTGCCAGCAGCTGGACAGGGACGGCGTATAGCAATCAGCCCCAGCATTTT CASSWTGTAYSNQPQHF
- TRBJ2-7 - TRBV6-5 TGTGCCAGCTTTAAGGAGGGTTCCTACGAGCAGTACTTC CASFKEGSYEQYF
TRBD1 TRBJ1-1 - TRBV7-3 TGTGCCAGCAGCGGACAGGGGGACACTGAAGCTTTCTTT CASSGQGDTEAFF
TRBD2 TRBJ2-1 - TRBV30 TGTGCCTGGAGTGCAGGGACTAGCGGGGGTCTCGGGTATGAGCAGTTCTTC CAWSAGTSGGLGYEQFF
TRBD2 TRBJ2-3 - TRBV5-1 TGCGCCAGCAGCTTTCAACTAGCGGGGGGGCAAGATACGCAGTATTTT CASSFQLAGGQDTQYF
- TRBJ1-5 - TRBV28 TGTGCCAGCAGCTCCCTTGGGGGGGGTGGTAATCAGCCCCAGCATTTT CASSSLGGGGNQPQHF
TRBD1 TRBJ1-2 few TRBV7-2 TGTGCCAGCAGCTTTGGGACAGGGGATCTGTCCTATGGCTACACCTTC CASSFGTGDLSYGYTF
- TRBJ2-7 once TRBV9 TGTGCCAGCAGCGTAGGCGGAGGGCCGGGAGTCTACGAGCAGTACTTC CASSVGGGPGVYEQYF
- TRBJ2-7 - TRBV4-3 TGCGCCAGCAGCTTTAGGTTAACAGGACCCTACGAGCAGTACTTC CASSFRLTGPYEQYF
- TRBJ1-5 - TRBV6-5 TGTGCCAGCAGACCGGACAGCGTCAATCAGCCCCAGCATTTT CASRPDSVNQPQHF
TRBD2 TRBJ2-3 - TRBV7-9 TGTGCCAGCAGCTTAGCGTTTGGTAGCGGGGCGGATACGCAGTATTTT CASSLAFGSGADTQYF
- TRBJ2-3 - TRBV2 TGTGCCAGCAGTGAAGCTGGGGGCTGGGGGTACAAGGCAGATACGCAGTATTTT CASSEAGGWGYKADTQYF
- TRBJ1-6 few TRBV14 TGTGCCAGCAGCCAAGCAGGGGTCGGCTCACCCCTCCACTTT CASSQAGVGSPLHF
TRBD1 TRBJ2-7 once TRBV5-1 TGCGCCAGCAGCCCCCGACAGGGGACCTCCTACGAGCAGTACTTC CASSPRQGTSYEQYF
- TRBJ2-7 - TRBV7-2 TGTGCCAGCAGCTTGGTGGTTGGGGGCGCGGATAAGTACGAGCAGTACTTC CASSLVVGGADKYEQYF
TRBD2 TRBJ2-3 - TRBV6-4 TGTGCCAGCAGTGACGTCGCTAGCGGGAGGGTAACGCAGTATTTT CASSDVASGRVTQYF